This T cell receptor beta chain was sequenced in a study of blood T cell repertoires in COVID-19. The protocol was immunoSEQ multiplex PCR, while the TCRdb copy is restricted to in-frame clones and leaves out a portion. The repertoire holds roughly 250,000 clones, with roughly 93% as singletons. V lost 8 bases, J lost 9 bases, and 12 bases lay in between. The germline CDR1 and CDR2 sequences are MNHEY and SVGAGI. The CDR3 length is 11 residues. The origin of this receptor is a woman in her thirties or forties with acute COVID-19. The V gene is TRBV6-5, the J gene TRBJ2-3, with D possibly matching TRBD2 (7 bases). Sequencing was done on a sample of PBMCs or T cells enriched from blood (not recorded which). The DNA of the CDR3 is TGTGCCAGCGGGGGGGCTGGCACGCAGTATTTT. Its protein product is CASGGAGTQYF.